One sample yielded the 27 T cell receptor beta chains listed below, sequenced in a study of T cells in Graves' hyperthyroidism and ophthalmopathy. RNA transcripts yielded amplified TCR beta CDR3 regions. First-round RT-PCR of the TCR CDR3 relied on the HTBI primer set. TCRdb reprocessed the multiplex PCR reads via MiXCR and lists one record per CDR3 protein. The data hold 300,000 or so distinct CDR3 sequences, with roughly 17% observed a single time. Sequencing was done on a sample of blood. These receptor sequences come from a man aged 25-40 years with Graves' hyperthyroidism.

This clonotype was seen repeatedly, ten times or more. CDR3 loop: CASSLQGHSENEQFF. CDR3 bases: TGTGCCAGCAGCCTACAGGGCCATAGCGAAAATGAGCAGTTCTTC. The chain links TRBV3-1 to TRBJ2-1; a weak D match, TRBD1 (6 bases). Germline assignment: CDR1 LGHDT and CDR2 YNNKEL (reference sequence). The CDR3 extends over 15 amino acids. The V end was cut by 4 bases, the J end by 7 bases, with 17 bases between.

This clonotype occurred many times. J is TRBJ2-1 and V is TRBV12-3 or TRBV12-4; maybe TRBD2 (6 bases). V was shortened by 6 bases and J by 0 bases, with 12 bases between the two germline ends. The CDR3 contains 15 residues. For the CDR3, the DNA is TGTGCCAGCAGCCCCGACGGGAGCTCCTACAATGAGCAGTTCTTC. Translation: CASSPDGSSYNEQFF.

The CDR3 nucleotides are TGCAGTGCTAGAGATGGGACTAGCGGTTACAATGAGCAGTTCTTC. Its protein is CSARDGTSGYNEQFF. This chain joins TRBV20-1 and TRBJ2-1; 11 bases align to TRBD2. Germline assignment: CDR1 DFQATT and CDR2 SNEGSKA (reference sequence). V lost 0 bases to trimming and J lost 4 bases; unmatched junction nucleotides: 2. The CDR3 contains 15 residues.

This clonotype was seen ten or more times. The chain recombines TRBV7-2 with TRBJ1-1, with unresolved D. Trimming removed 5 bases from V and 10 bases from J, with 8 bases in between. Per the germline V gene, CDR1 is SGHTA and CDR2 is FQGNSA. The CDR3 has 10 residues. In nucleotides, the CDR3 is TGTGCCAGCAGCGCCCTAGGAGCTTTCTTT. Translating gives CASSALGAFF.

This clonotype was detected only a few times. The DNA for the CDR3 is TGTGCCTGGAGTTCCGAGACAGCTGGAAACACCATATATTTT. Protein sequence: CAWSSETAGNTIYF. The chain has TRBV30 and TRBJ1-3; D is perhaps TRBD1 (5 bases). V lost 2 bases, J lost 2 bases, and 10 bases lay in between. CDR1 and CDR2 from the germline V gene are GTSNPN and SVGIG (reference sequence). CDR3 size: 14 residues.

V is TRBV19 and J is TRBJ1-5, with 7 bases that match TRBD1. This CDR3 region has 16 residues. Germline V gene lookup returns CDR1 LNHDA and CDR2 SQIVND (reference sequence). With V trimmed by 3 bases and J by 6 bases, 11 bases remained unmatched. The CDR3 nucleotides read TGTGCCAGTAGTATGACACTAAGGGGGCTGAGTCAGCCCCAGCATTTT. This gives the protein CASSMTLRGLSQPQHF.

This clonotype was observed at least ten times. The genes are TRBV11-3 and TRBJ2-3; D call uncertain. There are 14 residues in the CDR3. In germline, CDR1 is SGHNT, CDR2 YENEEA. Trimming left V 4 bases short and J 2 bases short, with 10 bases between. The CDR3: CASSYPPLTDTQYF. DNA for the CDR3: TGTGCCAGCAGCTACCCCCCGCTCACAGATACGCAGTATTTT.

V usage is TRBV19 and J usage is TRBJ2-2; tentative D call: TRBD1 (6 bases). Germline CDR1 and CDR2: LNHDA and SQIVND (reference sequence). The CDR3 consists of 14 residues. Trimming removed 4 bases at V and 1 base at J, with 7 bases between. CDR3 protein: CASSTDRNTGELFF. The CDR3, as DNA: TGTGCCAGTAGTACGGACAGGAACACCGGGGAGCTGTTTTTT.

This clonotype showed up many times. The DNA of the CDR3 is TGTGCCAGCAGCTCGCGGTACGAGCAGTACTTC. Translating it yields CASSSRYEQYF. The V and J genes are TRBV7-2 and TRBJ2-7; D is ambiguous. V was trimmed by 4 bases and J by 4 bases, leaving 5 bases between them. This CDR3 region has 11 residues. Germline CDR1 SGHTA, CDR2 FQGNSA. Filled out from reference TRBV7-2 and TRBJ2-7, the complete variable domain reads GAGVSQSPSNKVTEKGKDVELRCDPISGHTALYWYRQSLGQGLEFLIYFQGNSAPDKSGLPSDRFSAERTGGSVSTLTIQRTQQEDSAVYLCASSSRYEQYFGPGTRLTVT.

This clonotype was picked up a small number of times. The chain is built from TRBV20-1 and TRBJ2-5, with D perhaps TRBD2 (5 bases). This CDR3 spans 14 amino acids. Trimming removed 0 bases from V and 1 base from J, with 9 bases in between. Germline loops: CDR1 DFQATT, CDR2 SNEGSKA (reference sequence). The CDR3 DNA is TGCAGTGCTAGAGATGAGGGTTCCCAAGAGACCCAGTACTTC. Translated: CSARDEGSQETQYF.

This clonotype was observed at least ten times. The chain combines TRBV27 with TRBJ2-7; 7 bases match TRBD1. The V and J ends lost 6 bases and 0 bases, in that order; junction bases with no gene match: 5. The CDR3 runs 14 residues. Germline CDR1 is MNHEY and CDR2 is SMNVEV (reference sequence). CDR3 in amino acids: CASRQGLNSYEQYF. CDR3 in DNA: TGTGCCAGCAGACAGGGGCTCAACTCCTACGAGCAGTACTTC.

This clonotype was recorded a few times. The V gene is TRBV19, the J gene TRBJ2-5, with a possible D match to TRBD2 (6 bases). The CDR3 has 16 amino acids. With 0 bases removed from V and 5 bases from J, the gap between germline ends came to 16 bases. Per the germline V gene, CDR1 is LNHDA and CDR2 is SQIVND (reference sequence). The CDR3 sequence is CASSIDREREEETQYF. DNA for the CDR3: TGTGCCAGTAGTATAGATCGAGAAAGGGAGGAGGAGACCCAGTACTTC.

This clonotype appeared many times. The chain employs TRBV12-3 or TRBV12-4 and TRBJ2-1; 9 nucleotides agree with TRBD1. Trimming cost V 6 bases and J 5 bases; bases outside gene matches: 8. CDR3 length equals 15 residues. CDR3 DNA: TGTGCCAGCAGCCCCGGGGGGACAGGGAACAATGAGCAGTTCTTC. Protein: CASSPGGTGNNEQFF.

This clonotype was recorded a few times. This sequence joins TRBV19 and TRBJ2-1, with D possibly TRBD2 on 7 matching bases. V lost 6 bases and J lost 8, with 20 bases in between. This CDR3 has 15 residues. Germline assignment: CDR1 LNHDA and CDR2 SQIVND (reference sequence). Here the CDR3 reads CASSQQGGDTDEQFF. In DNA, the CDR3 is TGTGCCAGTAGCCAACAGGGAGGGGACACCGATGAGCAGTTCTTC.

The genes are TRBV7-9 and TRBJ1-1; 8 bases map to TRBD1. This CDR3 contains 14 residues. Germline values: CDR1 SEHNR, CDR2 FQNEAQ (reference sequence). V trimming: 1 base; J trimming: 8 bases; junction bases outside the gene matches: 6. Here the CDR3 reads CASSLGSGDREAFF. The DNA for the CDR3 is TGTGCCAGCAGCTTAGGGTCGGGGGACAGGGAAGCTTTCTTT. Combining the CDR3 with reference TRBV7-9 and TRBJ1-1 gives the whole variable domain DTGVSQNPRHKITKRGQNVTFRCDPISEHNRLYWYRQTLGQGPEFLTYFQNEAQLEKSRLLSDRFSAERPKGSFSTLEIQRTEQGDSAMYLCASSLGSGDREAFFGQGTRLTVV.

The V and J genes are TRBV6-6 and TRBJ2-2, with 7 bases identical to TRBD1. CDR1 and CDR2 (germline): MNHNY, SVGAGI (reference sequence). The CDR3 has 15 residues. The junction had 5 bases not matched to a gene; V was cut back by 0 bases and J by 7 bases. This chain's CDR3 is CASSYSRGQNGELFF. CDR3 nucleotide sequence: TGTGCCAGCAGTTACTCTAGGGGGCAAAACGGGGAGCTGTTTTTT.

The DNA of the CDR3 is TGTGCCATCAGTAAGACTAGTTGGGCCCAAGAGACCCAGTACTTC. It codes for CAISKTSWAQETQYF. The J gene is TRBJ2-5, the V gene TRBV10-3, with D perhaps TRBD2 (6 bases). In germline, CDR1 is ENHRY, CDR2 SYGVKD. V lost 5 bases and J 1 base, leaving 14 bases between the germline ends. There are 15 residues in the CDR3.

V and J are TRBV7-2 and TRBJ2-1; D gene unclear. CDR1 SGHTA and CDR2 FQGNSA come from the germline V gene. This CDR3 region has 12 residues. The V gene lost 2 bases and the J gene lost 6 bases, with 5 bases spanning the gap. CDR3 amino acids: CASSLFTNEQFF. The CDR3 region has the DNA TGTGCCAGCAGCTTATTCACCAATGAGCAGTTCTTC.

This clonotype appeared a few times. The gene calls are TRBV29-1 and TRBJ1-2; D is perhaps TRBD1 (5 bases). Germline-derived CDR1 and CDR2 are SQVTM and ANQGSEA. V was trimmed by 4 bases and J by 4 bases, leaving 10 bases between them. This CDR3 comprises 12 residues. CDR3 in DNA: TGCAGCGTTGTAGGTGACAGCTATGGCTACACCTTC. Protein: CSVVGDSYGYTF.

This clonotype appeared many times. The junction departs from germline at one end; a sequencing error may be responsible. This CDR3 reads CASSFQGSTDTQYF. The CDR3 DNA reads TGCGCCAGCAGCTTTCAGGGGAGCACAGATACGCAGTATTTT. The chain uses TRBV7-2 and TRBJ2-3; D is perhaps TRBD1 (6 bases). CDR3 length: 14 residues. Germline CDR1 and CDR2: SGHTA and FQGNSA.

The CDR3 sequence is CASSASGGYNEQFF. The DNA of the CDR3 is TGCGCCAGCAGCGCTAGCGGGGGGTACAATGAGCAGTTCTTC. The chain carries TRBV10-1 and TRBJ2-1; 11 bases align to TRBD2. The CDR3 contains 14 residues. Germline CDR1 WNHNN, CDR2 SYGVQD (reference sequence). V was clipped by 6 bases and J by 4 bases; unmatched bases: 2.

The rearrangement links TRBV24-1 to TRBJ2-1; 8 positions match TRBD1. The germline V gene encodes CDR1 KGHDR and CDR2 SFDVKD. The trim removed 4 bases at V and 4 bases at J, leaving 8 bases unmatched. The CDR3 length is 16 residues. The DNA for the CDR3 is TGTGCCACCAGTGAGTCCGGGACAGGAAATTACAATGAGCAGTTCTTC. Translating it yields CATSESGTGNYNEQFF.

The chain couples TRBV2 to TRBJ1-4, with TRBD1 matching over 8 bases. The CDR3 contains 15 residues. Germline V gene data show CDR1 as SNHLY and CDR2 as FYNNEI. Trimming cost V 6 bases and J 7 bases; bases outside gene matches: 10. DNA of the CDR3: TGTGCCAGCAGACCCGACAGGGGTGGGAGTGAAAAACTGTTTTTT. Translation: CASRPDRGGSEKLFF.

This clonotype was seen a single time. The rearrangement uses TRBV18 and TRBJ2-2, with no clear D. The CDR3 extends over 15 amino acids. CDR1 KGHSH and CDR2 LQKENI come from the germline V gene. V lost 3 bases to trimming and J lost 5 bases, with 13 bases between them. CDR3: CASSPGMVQTGELFF. Here the CDR3 DNA reads TGTGCCAGCTCACCCGGAATGGTCCAAACCGGGGAGCTGTTTTTT. Combining the CDR3 with reference TRBV18 and TRBJ2-2 gives the whole variable domain NAGVMQNPRHLVRRRGQEARLRCSPMKGHSHVYWYRQLPEEGLKFMVYLQKENIIDESGMPKERFSAEFPKEGPSILRIQQVVRGDSAAYFCASSPGMVQTGELFFGEGSRLTVL.

This chain joins TRBV4-1 and TRBJ2-5; 9 nucleotides line up with TRBD2. J was trimmed by 3 bases and V by 6 bases; bases with no gene match: 2. CDR3 length: 13 residues. CDR1 and CDR2 (germline): MGHRA, YSYEKL. The CDR3 DNA follows: TGCGCCAGCAGTCGACTAGCGGAAGAGACCCAGTACTTC. This codes for CASSRLAEETQYF.

The chain combines TRBV7-8 with TRBJ1-1, with TRBD1 as a possible D gene (6 bases). Trimming stripped 1 base from V and 7 bases from J, with 19 bases between. The CDR3 is made up of 16 amino acids. Germline V gene sequence: CDR1 SGHVS, CDR2 FQNEAQ. The CDR3 sequence: CASSLVSLPPQGEAFF. For the CDR3, the DNA is TGTGCCAGCAGCTTAGTCTCCCTGCCCCCACAGGGTGAAGCTTTCTTT.

This clonotype was picked up many times. This chain connects TRBV28 to TRBJ2-7, with D unclear. The CDR3 has 13 residues. The V gene lost 3 bases and the J gene lost 0 bases, with 6 bases spanning the gap. Germline CDR1 and CDR2: MDHEN and SYDVKM. The CDR3 nucleotides read TGTGCCAGCAGTTTGCAGACCTCCTACGAGCAGTACTTC. Protein: CASSLQTSYEQYF.